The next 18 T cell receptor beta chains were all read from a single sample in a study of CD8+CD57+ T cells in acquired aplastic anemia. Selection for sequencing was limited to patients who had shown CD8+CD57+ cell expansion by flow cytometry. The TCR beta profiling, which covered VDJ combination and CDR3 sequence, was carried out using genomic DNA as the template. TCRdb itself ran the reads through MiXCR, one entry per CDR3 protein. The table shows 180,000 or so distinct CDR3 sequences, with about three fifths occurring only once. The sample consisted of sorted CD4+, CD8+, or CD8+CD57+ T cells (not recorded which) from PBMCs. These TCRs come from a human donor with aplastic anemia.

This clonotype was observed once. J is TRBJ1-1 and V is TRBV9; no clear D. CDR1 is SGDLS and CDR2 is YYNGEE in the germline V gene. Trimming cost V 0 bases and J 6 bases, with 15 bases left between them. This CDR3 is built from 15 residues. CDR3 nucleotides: TGTGCCAGCAGCGTAGGAGTAGACGCCTCCGCTGAAGCTTTCTTT. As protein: CASSVGVDASAEAFF.

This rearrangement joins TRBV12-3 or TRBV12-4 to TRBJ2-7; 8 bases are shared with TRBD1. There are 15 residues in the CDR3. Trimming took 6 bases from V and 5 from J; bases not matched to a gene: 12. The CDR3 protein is CASSQDRVLADEQYF. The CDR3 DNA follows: TGTGCCAGCAGCCAGGACAGGGTTTTAGCCGACGAGCAGTACTTC.

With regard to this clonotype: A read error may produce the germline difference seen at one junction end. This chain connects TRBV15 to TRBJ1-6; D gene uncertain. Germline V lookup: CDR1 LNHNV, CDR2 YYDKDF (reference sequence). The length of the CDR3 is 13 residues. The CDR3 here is CATSTSDFSLLHF. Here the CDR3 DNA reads TGTGCCACCAGCACCAGTGACTTTTCACTCCTCCACTTT.

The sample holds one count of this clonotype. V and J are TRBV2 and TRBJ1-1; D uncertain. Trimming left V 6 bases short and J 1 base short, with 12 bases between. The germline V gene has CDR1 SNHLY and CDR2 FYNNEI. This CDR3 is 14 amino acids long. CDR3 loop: CASSPHATNTEAFF. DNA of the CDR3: TGTGCCAGCAGCCCCCACGCAACGAACACTGAAGCTTTCTTT.

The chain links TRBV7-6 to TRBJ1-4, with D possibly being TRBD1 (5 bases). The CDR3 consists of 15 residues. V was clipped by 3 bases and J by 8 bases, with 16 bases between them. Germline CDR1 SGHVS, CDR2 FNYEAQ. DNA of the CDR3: TGTGCCAGCAGCTTGGGAGCGGGGGTGGGCGAAAAACTGTTTTTT. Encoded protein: CASSLGAGVGEKLFF.

The CDR3 nucleotides are TGCGCCAGCAGCTTACGGGTCACGGGGAACACTGAAGCTTTCTTT. Protein sequence: CASSLRVTGNTEAFF. The V call is TRBV5-1, the J call TRBJ1-1; D is unresolved. From germline, CDR1 is SGHRS and CDR2 YFSETQ. V lost 2 bases and J 1 base, leaving 12 bases between the germline ends. The CDR3 consists of 15 residues.

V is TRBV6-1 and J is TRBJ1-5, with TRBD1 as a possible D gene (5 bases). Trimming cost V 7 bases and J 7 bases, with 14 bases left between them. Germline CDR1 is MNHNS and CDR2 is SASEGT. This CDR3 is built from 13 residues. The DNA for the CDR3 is TGTGCCAGCATCGAGGGGCCTTCGCAGCCCCAGCATTTT. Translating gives CASIEGPSQPQHF.

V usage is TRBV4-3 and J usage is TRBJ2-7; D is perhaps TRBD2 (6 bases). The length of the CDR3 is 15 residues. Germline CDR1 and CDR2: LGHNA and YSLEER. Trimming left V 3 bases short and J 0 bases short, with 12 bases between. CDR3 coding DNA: TGCGCCAGCAGCCACTCGCGGGGAAGCTCCTACGAGCAGTACTTC. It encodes CASSHSRGSSYEQYF.

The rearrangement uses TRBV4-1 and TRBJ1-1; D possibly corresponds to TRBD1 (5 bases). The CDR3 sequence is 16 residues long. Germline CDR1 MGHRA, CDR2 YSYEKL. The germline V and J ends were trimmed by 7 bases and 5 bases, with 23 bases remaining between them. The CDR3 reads CASTEGIIDEGTEAFF. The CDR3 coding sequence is TGCGCCAGCACCGAGGGGATTATCGACGAAGGGACTGAAGCTTTCTTT.

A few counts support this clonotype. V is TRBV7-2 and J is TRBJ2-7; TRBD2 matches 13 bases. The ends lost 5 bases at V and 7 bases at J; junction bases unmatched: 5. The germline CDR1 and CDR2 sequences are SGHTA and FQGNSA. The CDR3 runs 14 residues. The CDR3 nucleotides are TGTGCCAGCAGCCTAAGGGGACTAGCGGGGGAGCAGTACTTC. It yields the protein CASSLRGLAGEQYF.

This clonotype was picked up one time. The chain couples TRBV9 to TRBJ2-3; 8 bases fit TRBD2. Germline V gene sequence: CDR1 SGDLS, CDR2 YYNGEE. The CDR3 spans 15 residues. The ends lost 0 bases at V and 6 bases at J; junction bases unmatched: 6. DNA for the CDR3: TGTGCCAGCAGCGTAGTCACTAGCGGCCGGGATACGCAGTATTTT. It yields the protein CASSVVTSGRDTQYF.

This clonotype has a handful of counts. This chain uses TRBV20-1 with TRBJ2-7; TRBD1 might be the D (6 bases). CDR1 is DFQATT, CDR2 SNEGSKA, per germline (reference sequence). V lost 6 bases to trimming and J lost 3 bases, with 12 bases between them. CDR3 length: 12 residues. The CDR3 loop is CSALHRDYEQYF. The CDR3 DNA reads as TGCAGTGCACTTCACAGGGACTACGAGCAGTACTTC.

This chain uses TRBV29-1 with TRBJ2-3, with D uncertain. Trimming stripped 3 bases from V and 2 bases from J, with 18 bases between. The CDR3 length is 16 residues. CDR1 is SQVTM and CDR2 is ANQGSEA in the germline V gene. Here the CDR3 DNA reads TGCAGCGTTGACACGTGGGGTTTTGGACCCACAGATACGCAGTATTTT. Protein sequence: CSVDTWGFGPTDTQYF.

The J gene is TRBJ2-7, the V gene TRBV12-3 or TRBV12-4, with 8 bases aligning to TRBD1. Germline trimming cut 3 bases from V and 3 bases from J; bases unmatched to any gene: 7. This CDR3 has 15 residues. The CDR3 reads CASSFRQGSNYEQYF. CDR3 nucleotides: TGTGCCAGCAGTTTTAGACAGGGGAGTAACTACGAGCAGTACTTC.

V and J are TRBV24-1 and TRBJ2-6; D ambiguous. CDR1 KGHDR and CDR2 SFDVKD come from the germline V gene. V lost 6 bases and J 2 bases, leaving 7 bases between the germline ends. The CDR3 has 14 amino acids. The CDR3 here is CATSRTAGANVLTF. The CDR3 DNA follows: TGTGCCACCAGTCGAACGGCTGGGGCCAACGTCCTGACTTTC.

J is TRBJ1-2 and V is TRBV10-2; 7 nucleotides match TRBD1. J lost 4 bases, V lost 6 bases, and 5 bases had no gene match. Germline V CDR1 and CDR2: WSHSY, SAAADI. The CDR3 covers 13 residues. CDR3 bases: TGCGCCAGCAGAGGACAGGCGAGCTATGGCTACACCTTC. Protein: CASRGQASYGYTF.

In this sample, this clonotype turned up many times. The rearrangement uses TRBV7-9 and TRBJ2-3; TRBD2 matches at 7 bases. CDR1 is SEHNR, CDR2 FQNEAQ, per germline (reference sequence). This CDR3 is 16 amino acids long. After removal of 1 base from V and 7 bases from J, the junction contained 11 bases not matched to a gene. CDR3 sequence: CASSLGREGPGNTQYF. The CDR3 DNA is TGTGCCAGCAGCTTAGGAAGGGAGGGGCCGGGGAATACGCAGTATTTT. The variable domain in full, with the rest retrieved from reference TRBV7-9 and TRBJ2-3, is DTGVSQNPRHKITKRGQNVTFRCDPISEHNRLYWYRQTLGQGPEFLTYFQNEAQLEKSRLLSDRFSAERPKGSFSTLEIQRTEQGDSAMYLCASSLGREGPGNTQYFGPGTRLTVL.

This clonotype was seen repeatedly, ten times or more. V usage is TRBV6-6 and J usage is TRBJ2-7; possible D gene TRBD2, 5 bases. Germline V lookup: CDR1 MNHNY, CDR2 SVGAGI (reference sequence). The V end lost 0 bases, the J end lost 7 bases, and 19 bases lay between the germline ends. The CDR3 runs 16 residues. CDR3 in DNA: TGTGCCAGCAGTTACTCGATACTCCGGGGAAGAGGGGAGCAGTACTTC. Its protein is CASSYSILRGRGEQYF.